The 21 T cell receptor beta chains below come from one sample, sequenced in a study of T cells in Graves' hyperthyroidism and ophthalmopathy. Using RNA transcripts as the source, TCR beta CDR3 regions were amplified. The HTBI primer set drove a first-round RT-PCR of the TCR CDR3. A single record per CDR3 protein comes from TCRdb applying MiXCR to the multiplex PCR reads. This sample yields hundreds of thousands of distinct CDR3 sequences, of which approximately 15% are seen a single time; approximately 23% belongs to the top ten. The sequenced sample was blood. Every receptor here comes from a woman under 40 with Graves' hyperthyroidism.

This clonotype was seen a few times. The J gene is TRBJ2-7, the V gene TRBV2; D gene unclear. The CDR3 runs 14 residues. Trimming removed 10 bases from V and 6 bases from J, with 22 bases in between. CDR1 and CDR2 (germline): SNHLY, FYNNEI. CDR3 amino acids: CATRSQQRLGEQYF. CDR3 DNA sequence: TGTGCCACACGGAGCCAACAGAGGTTGGGCGAGCAGTACTTC.

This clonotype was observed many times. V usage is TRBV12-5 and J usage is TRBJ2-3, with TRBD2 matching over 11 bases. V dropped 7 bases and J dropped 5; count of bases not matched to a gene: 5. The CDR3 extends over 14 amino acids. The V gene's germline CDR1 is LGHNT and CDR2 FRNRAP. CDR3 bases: TGTGCTAGTGCACTAGCGGGAGTCGAAGATACGCAGTATTTT. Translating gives CASALAGVEDTQYF.

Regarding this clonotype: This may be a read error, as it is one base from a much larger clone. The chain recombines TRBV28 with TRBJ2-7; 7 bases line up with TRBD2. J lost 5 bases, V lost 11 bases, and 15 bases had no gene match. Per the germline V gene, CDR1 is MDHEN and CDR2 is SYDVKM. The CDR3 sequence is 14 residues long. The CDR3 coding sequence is TGTGCCGGCACCCCCGGGGGGACGCTTGACGAGCAGTACTTC. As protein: CAGTPGGTLDEQYF.

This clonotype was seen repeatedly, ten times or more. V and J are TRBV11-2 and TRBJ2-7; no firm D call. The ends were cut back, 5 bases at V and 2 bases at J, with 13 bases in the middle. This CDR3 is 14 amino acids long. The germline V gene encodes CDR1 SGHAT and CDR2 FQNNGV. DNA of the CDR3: TGTGCCAGCAGCCCACCGACCGTACCCTACGAGCAGTACTTC. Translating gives CASSPPTVPYEQYF.

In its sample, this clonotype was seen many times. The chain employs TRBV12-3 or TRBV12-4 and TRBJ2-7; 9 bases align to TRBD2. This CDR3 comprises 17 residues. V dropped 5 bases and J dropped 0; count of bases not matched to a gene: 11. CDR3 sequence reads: CASSRLGGRESSYEQYF. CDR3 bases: TGTGCCAGCAGTCGCCTGGGCGGGAGGGAAAGCTCCTACGAGCAGTACTTC.

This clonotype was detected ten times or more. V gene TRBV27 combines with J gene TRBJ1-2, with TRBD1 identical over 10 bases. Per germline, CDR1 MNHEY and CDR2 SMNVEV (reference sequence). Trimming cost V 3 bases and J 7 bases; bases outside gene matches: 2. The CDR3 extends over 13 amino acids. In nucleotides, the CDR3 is TGTGCCAGCAGTTTGGGACAGGGGTTTGGCTACACCTTC. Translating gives CASSLGQGFGYTF.

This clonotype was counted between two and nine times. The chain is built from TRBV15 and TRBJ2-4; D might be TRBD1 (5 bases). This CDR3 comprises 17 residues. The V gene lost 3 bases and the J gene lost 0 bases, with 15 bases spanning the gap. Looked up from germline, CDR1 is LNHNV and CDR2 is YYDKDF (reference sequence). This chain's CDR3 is CATSSGHGHQAKNIQYF. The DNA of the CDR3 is TGTGCCACCAGCAGCGGCCACGGACACCAAGCCAAAAACATTCAGTACTTC.

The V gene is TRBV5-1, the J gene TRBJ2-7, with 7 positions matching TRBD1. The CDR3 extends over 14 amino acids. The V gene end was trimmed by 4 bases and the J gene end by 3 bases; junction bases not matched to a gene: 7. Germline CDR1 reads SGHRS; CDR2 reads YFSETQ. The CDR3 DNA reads TGCGCCAGCAGCGTCCGGGACAGAAACTACGAGCAGTACTTC. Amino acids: CASSVRDRNYEQYF.

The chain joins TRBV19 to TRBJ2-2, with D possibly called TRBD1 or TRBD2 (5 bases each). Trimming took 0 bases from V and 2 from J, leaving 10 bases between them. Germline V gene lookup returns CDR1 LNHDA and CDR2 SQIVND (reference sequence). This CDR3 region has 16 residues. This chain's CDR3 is CASSIDWDHNTGELFF. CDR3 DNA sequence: TGTGCCAGTAGTATAGACTGGGACCACAACACCGGGGAGCTGTTTTTT.

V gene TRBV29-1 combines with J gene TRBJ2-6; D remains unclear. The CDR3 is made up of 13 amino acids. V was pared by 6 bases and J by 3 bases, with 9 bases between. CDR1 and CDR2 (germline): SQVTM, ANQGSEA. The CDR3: CSVAEVGANVLTF. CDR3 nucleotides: TGCAGCGTCGCCGAGGTTGGGGCCAACGTCCTGACTTTC.

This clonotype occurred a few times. CDR3 loop: CASSYRDRTDTQYF. As DNA, the CDR3 is TGTGCCAGCAGCTACAGGGACCGCACAGATACGCAGTATTTT. The V gene is TRBV6-1, the J gene TRBJ2-3; tentatively, D is TRBD1 (6 bases). The CDR3 consists of 14 residues. CDR1 is MNHNS, CDR2 SASEGT, per germline. Trimming stripped 6 bases from V and 1 base from J, with 11 bases between.

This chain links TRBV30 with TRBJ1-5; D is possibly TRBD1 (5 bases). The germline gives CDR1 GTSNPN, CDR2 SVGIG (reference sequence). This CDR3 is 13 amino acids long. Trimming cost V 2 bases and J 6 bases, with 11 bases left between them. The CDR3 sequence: CAWSTRVSQPQHF. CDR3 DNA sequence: TGTGCCTGGAGTACCAGGGTGTCTCAGCCCCAGCATTTT.

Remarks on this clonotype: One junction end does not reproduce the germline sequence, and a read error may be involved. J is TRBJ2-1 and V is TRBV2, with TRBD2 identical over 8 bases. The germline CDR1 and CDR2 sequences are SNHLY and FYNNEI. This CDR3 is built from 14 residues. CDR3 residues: CASSEPGLGNGQFF. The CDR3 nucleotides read TGTGCCAGCAGTGAGCCGGGACTAGGGAATGGGCAGTTCTTC.

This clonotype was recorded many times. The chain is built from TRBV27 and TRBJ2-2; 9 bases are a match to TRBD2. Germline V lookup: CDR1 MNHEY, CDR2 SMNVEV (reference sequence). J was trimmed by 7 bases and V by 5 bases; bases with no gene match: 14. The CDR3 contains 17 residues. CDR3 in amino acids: CASSPITGLARGGELFF. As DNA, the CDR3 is TGTGCCAGCAGTCCAATCACCGGACTAGCGAGAGGCGGGGAGCTGTTTTTT.

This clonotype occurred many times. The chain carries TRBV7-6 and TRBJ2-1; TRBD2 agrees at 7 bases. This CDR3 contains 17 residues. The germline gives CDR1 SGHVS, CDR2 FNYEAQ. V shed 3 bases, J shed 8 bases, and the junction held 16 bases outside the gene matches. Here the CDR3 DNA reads TGTGCCAGCAGCTTGGGGCTTTTGCGCGGGAGAAAGGATGAGCAGTTCTTC. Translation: CASSLGLLRGRKDEQFF. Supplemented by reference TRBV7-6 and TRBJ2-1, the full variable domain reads GAGVSQSPRYKVTKRGQDVALRCDPISGHVSLYWYRQALGQGPEFLTYFNYEAQQDKSGLPNDRFSAERPEGSISTLTIQRTEQRDSAMYRCASSLGLLRGRKDEQFFGPGTRLTVL.

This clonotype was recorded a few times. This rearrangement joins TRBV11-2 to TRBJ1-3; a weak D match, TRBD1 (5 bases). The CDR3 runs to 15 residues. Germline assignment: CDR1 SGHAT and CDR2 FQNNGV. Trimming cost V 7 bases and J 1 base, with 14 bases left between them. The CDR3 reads CASTEGRLSGNTIYF. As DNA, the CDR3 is TGTGCCAGCACCGAGGGACGTCTTTCTGGAAACACCATATATTTT. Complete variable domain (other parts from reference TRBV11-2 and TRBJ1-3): EAGVAQSPRYKIIEKRQSVAFWCNPISGHATLYWYQQILGQGPKLLIQFQNNGVVDDSQLPKDRFSAERLKGVDSTLKIQPAKLEDSAVYLCASTEGRLSGNTIYFGEGSWLTVV.

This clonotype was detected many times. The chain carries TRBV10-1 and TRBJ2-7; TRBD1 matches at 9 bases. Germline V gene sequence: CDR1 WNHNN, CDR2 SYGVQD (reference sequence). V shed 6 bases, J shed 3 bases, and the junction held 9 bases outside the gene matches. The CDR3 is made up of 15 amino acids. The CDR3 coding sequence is TGCGCCAGCAGGGGATACCGGGACAGGGTCTACGAGCAGTACTTC. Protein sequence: CASRGYRDRVYEQYF.

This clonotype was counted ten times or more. The CDR3 loop reads CASSLGNAGELFF. The CDR3 nucleotides read TGCGCCAGCAGCTTGGGCAACGCCGGGGAGCTGTTTTTT. The V call is TRBV5-1, the J call TRBJ2-2; unclear D gene. This CDR3 comprises 13 residues. V lost 0 bases and J 6 bases, leaving 6 bases between the germline ends. Germline V gives CDR1 SGHRS, CDR2 YFSETQ.

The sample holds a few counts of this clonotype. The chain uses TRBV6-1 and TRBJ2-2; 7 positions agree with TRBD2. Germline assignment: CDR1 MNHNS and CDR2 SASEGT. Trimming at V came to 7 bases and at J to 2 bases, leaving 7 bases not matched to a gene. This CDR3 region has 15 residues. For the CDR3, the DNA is TGTGCCAGCAAAGAGGGAGGGCCAAACACCGGGGAGCTGTTTTTT. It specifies CASKEGGPNTGELFF.

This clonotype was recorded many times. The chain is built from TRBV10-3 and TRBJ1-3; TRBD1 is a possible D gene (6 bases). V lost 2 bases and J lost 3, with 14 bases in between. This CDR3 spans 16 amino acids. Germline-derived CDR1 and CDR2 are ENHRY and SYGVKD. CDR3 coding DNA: TGTGCCATCAGTGAGACCCCGGAGGGGGGTGGAAACACCATATATTTT. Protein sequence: CAISETPEGGGNTIYF.

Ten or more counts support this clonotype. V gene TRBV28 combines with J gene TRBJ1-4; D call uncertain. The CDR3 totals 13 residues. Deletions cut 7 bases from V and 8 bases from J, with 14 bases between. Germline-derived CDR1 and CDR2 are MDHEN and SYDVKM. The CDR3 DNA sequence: TGTGCCAGCAAGATTCATGGAGAAGAAAAACTGTTTTTT. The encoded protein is CASKIHGEEKLFF.